These 16 T cell receptor beta chains came from one sample sequenced in a study of a mutant IDH1 vaccine in newly diagnosed glioma. Antigen specificity for these receptors is unknown. Assay: immunoSEQ multiplex PCR; the TCRdb copy retains only in-frame clones and omits some. The repertoire holds approximately 37,000 clones, approximately 53% seen once, with roughly 9.6% in the top ten. Time point here: week 5, during vaccination. In the vaccine, a single dose held 300 ug of the mutant IDH1 20-mer peptide, along with topical imiquimod. Sequencing was performed on PBMCs, taken from a glioma patient whose treatment included an IDH1 peptide vaccine. The receptors derive from a woman aged 18-30 years with glioma.

The rearrangement uses TRBV15 and TRBJ1-2; D gene uncertain. Deletions cut 0 bases from V and 5 bases from J, with 13 bases between. There are 15 residues in the CDR3. CDR1 is LNHNV and CDR2 is YYDKDF in the germline V gene (reference sequence). CDR3 nucleotide sequence: TGTGCCACCAGCAGAGACTCCTCAGCCTTTTATGGCTACACCTTC. Translated, it gives CATSRDSSAFYGYTF.

The J gene is TRBJ1-1, the V gene TRBV6-5; D is undetermined. The CDR3 spans 14 residues. Looked up from germline, CDR1 is MNHEY and CDR2 is SVGAGI. V was cut by 3 bases and J by 0 bases, with 8 bases left in between. The CDR3 DNA follows: TGTGCCAGCAGTTATTTGGTTATGAACACTGAAGCTTTCTTT. Protein product: CASSYLVMNTEAFF.

This clone was found a few times. This rearrangement joins TRBV2 to TRBJ1-5, with D possibly TRBD1 on 6 matching bases. Germline CDR1 and CDR2: SNHLY and FYNNEI. The CDR3 consists of 15 residues. V was shortened by 6 bases and J by 1 base, with 13 bases between the two germline ends. CDR3 amino acids: CASRRTVGSNQPQHF. CDR3 bases: TGTGCCAGCAGGCGGACAGTTGGGAGCAATCAGCCCCAGCATTTT.

The genes are TRBV10-3 and TRBJ1-2; TRBD1 matches at 10 bases. Unmatched junction bases numbered 8, after V lost 0 bases and J lost 7 bases. Germline assignment: CDR1 ENHRY and CDR2 SYGVKD. CDR3 length equals 16 residues. The CDR3 coding sequence is TGTGCCATCAGTGAGTCGACAGGGGGCGGTTTAATTGGCTACACCTTC. This sequence encodes CAISESTGGGLIGYTF.

The V gene is TRBV27, the J gene TRBJ1-4; 8 positions agree with TRBD1. The germline V gene encodes CDR1 MNHEY and CDR2 SMNVEV (reference sequence). The V gene end was trimmed by 2 bases and the J gene end by 3 bases; junction bases not matched to a gene: 8. The CDR3 sequence is 17 residues long. DNA for the CDR3: TGTGCCAGCAGTTTAGCAGACAGGGGTTTAGCTAATGAAAAACTGTTTTTT. Protein sequence: CASSLADRGLANEKLFF.

The V and J genes are TRBV27 and TRBJ2-7, with 9 bases identical to TRBD1. The CDR3 is 15 amino acids. V lost 0 bases to trimming and J lost 7 bases; unmatched junction nucleotides: 7. Germline V CDR1 and CDR2: MNHEY, SMNVEV (reference sequence). The DNA of the CDR3 is TGTGCCAGCAGTTTATCGGGACAGGGTTTCCGAGAGCAGTACTTC. It yields the protein CASSLSGQGFREQYF.

The J gene is TRBJ2-7, the V gene TRBV19; D may correspond to TRBD1 or TRBD2 (5 bases each). The CDR3 is 15 amino acids. Trimming took off 0 bases at V and 3 bases at J, with 12 bases between the two ends. Germline loops: CDR1 LNHDA, CDR2 SQIVND (reference sequence). CDR3 nucleotides: TGTGCCAGTAGTATAGAGGGACGGGGCCTCTACGAGCAGTACTTC. The encoded protein is CASSIEGRGLYEQYF.

This chain joins TRBV19 and TRBJ2-7, with TRBD1 as a possible D gene (5 bases). V lost 5 bases and J lost 5, with 19 bases in between. Germline V gene lookup returns CDR1 LNHDA and CDR2 SQIVND (reference sequence). The CDR3 is 15 residues long. CDR3 in amino acids: CASSRGTGLYNEQYF. CDR3 in DNA: TGTGCCAGTAGTCGAGGCACAGGCTTATACAACGAGCAGTACTTC.

The genes are TRBV7-9 and TRBJ1-2, with D possibly matching TRBD1 (5 bases). Trimming left V 5 bases short and J 4 bases short, with 17 bases between. The CDR3 loop spans 15 amino acids. Germline loops: CDR1 SEHNR, CDR2 FQNEAQ (reference sequence). CDR3 in amino acids: CASSPTMTDIYGYTF. The CDR3 bases are TGTGCCAGCAGCCCAACTATGACAGACATCTATGGCTACACCTTC.

V is TRBV7-9 and J is TRBJ2-7, with 7 bases fitting TRBD1. CDR3 length: 12 residues. With 5 bases clipped from V and 4 bases from J, the junction kept 2 bases outside the gene matches. Germline-derived CDR1 and CDR2 are SEHNR and FQNEAQ (reference sequence). DNA for the CDR3: TGTGCCAGCAGCAGACAGGGTTACGAGCAGTACTTC. Its translation: CASSRQGYEQYF.

The V gene is TRBV5-4, the J gene TRBJ2-2; TRBD1 or TRBD2 may be the D gene (5 bases each). V was trimmed by 4 bases and J by 3 bases, leaving 13 bases between them. CDR1 is SGHNT and CDR2 is YYREEE in the germline V gene (reference sequence). CDR3 length: 15 residues. CDR3 loop: CASSPVQGHTGELFF. The CDR3, as DNA: TGTGCCAGCAGCCCCGTGCAGGGACACACCGGGGAGCTGTTTTTT.

V is TRBV14 and J is TRBJ1-2, with TRBD1 matching 9 bases. Germline V gives CDR1 SGHDN, CDR2 FVKESK. There are 16 residues in the CDR3. The trim removed 0 bases at V and 8 bases at J, leaving 10 bases unmatched. CDR3 DNA: TGTGCCAGCAGCCAAGATAGGGGACAGGGCTCTGGAGGCTACACCTTC. It is translated as CASSQDRGQGSGGYTF. Combining the CDR3 with reference TRBV14 and TRBJ1-2 gives the whole variable domain EAGVTQFPSHSVIEKGQTVTLRCDPISGHDNLYWYRRVMGKEIKFLLHFVKESKQDESGMPNNRFLAERTGGTYSTLKVQPAELEDSGVYFCASSQDRGQGSGGYTFGSGTRLTVV.

This clone was detected once. The chain couples TRBV2 to TRBJ2-1; 12 bases are shared with TRBD2. Losses at the gene ends were 7 bases for V and 1 base for J; bases not matched to a gene: 2. Germline V lookup: CDR1 SNHLY, CDR2 FYNNEI. The CDR3 runs to 15 residues. CDR3 nucleotide sequence: TGTGCCAGCACCCTAGCGGGAGGGTCCTACAATGAGCAGTTCTTC. Translation gives CASTLAGGSYNEQFF.

The chain employs TRBV14 and TRBJ2-5; a weak D match, TRBD1 (5 bases). Germline V CDR1 and CDR2: SGHDN, FVKESK. The CDR3 spans 17 residues. Trimming stripped 0 bases from V and 2 bases from J, with 16 bases between. This CDR3 reads CASSQEPVIDSQETQYF. The CDR3 region has the DNA TGTGCCAGCAGCCAAGAACCTGTAATTGACAGTCAAGAGACCCAGTACTTC.

The chain joins TRBV28 to TRBJ1-4; D ambiguous. This CDR3 region has 15 residues. Germline-derived CDR1 and CDR2 are MDHEN and SYDVKM. With 3 bases removed from V and 10 bases from J, the gap between germline ends came to 18 bases. The CDR3 bases are TGTGCCAGCAGTTTTATTTATCACGCTCCTGGAAAACTGTTTTTT. Protein sequence: CASSFIYHAPGKLFF.

The chain combines TRBV7-2 with TRBJ2-1; the match to TRBD2 covers 8 bases. This CDR3 contains 17 residues. Germline CDR1 and CDR2: SGHTA and FQGNSA. Unmatched junction bases numbered 6, after V lost 0 bases and J lost 2 bases. The CDR3 region is CASSLAWGSGTYNEQFF. CDR3 coding DNA: TGTGCCAGCAGCTTAGCGTGGGGTAGCGGGACCTACAATGAGCAGTTCTTC. Looking up the rest from reference TRBV7-2 and TRBJ2-1 gives the full variable domain: GAGVSQSPSNKVTEKGKDVELRCDPISGHTALYWYRQSLGQGLEFLIYFQGNSAPDKSGLPSDRFSAERTGGSVSTLTIQRTQQEDSAVYLCASSLAWGSGTYNEQFFGPGTRLTVL.